This T cell receptor beta chain was recorded in a study of blood T cell repertoires in COVID-19. CDR1 and CDR2 from the germline V gene are ENHRY and SYGVKD. The CDR3 sequence is 14 residues long. Trimming cost V 6 bases and J 4 bases; bases outside gene matches: 7. Original processing notes: Amplification from reference gene primers served as the basis for estimated nucleated cell counts. The data were produced by immunoSEQ multiplex PCR, yet TCRdb's version contains in-frame clones alone and is incomplete. The V and J calls and the clone size are those of that table, but D and trimming were determined from the DNA. The sample holds about 98,000 clones; around 87% are singletons and the top ten take under 6.5%.

V is TRBV10-3 and J is TRBJ2-7; 9 bases are shared with TRBD2. Sequenced sample: peripheral blood. The sequence came from a woman aged 45 to 65 with COVID-19, enrolled during active disease. In nucleotides, the CDR3 is TGTGCCATCAGAGATAGCGGGGGAAAGTACGAGCAGTACTTC. It is translated as CAIRDSGGKYEQYF.